The 30 T cell receptor beta chains reported below all come from one sample, sequenced in a study of T-cell reconstitution after alpha-beta-depleted transplantation in children. The TCRbeta library was prepared with unique molecular identifiers. TCRdb redid the calling of the PCR reads with MiXCR, one entry per CDR3 protein. The sample consists of roughly 100,000 distinct CDR3 sequences, approximately 6% of them appearing once. The specimen comprised PBMCs, mostly from graft donor cells, sampled 60 days after TCRalphabeta/CD19-depleted stem cell transplant. These TCRs come from a female patient between 2 and 15 years old who had a stem cell transplant for Fanconi anemia, so the T cells may come from the graft donor.

This clonotype was counted a few times. V is TRBV18 and J is TRBJ1-1, with D maybe TRBD1 (5 bases). The length of the CDR3 is 15 residues. The V end lost 2 bases, the J end lost 3 bases, and 13 bases lay between the germline ends. Germline-derived CDR1 and CDR2 are KGHSH and LQKENI. CDR3 sequence reads: CASSPRVGVDTEAFF. The CDR3 DNA follows: TGTGCCAGCTCACCAAGGGTAGGGGTGGACACTGAAGCTTTCTTT.

The J gene is TRBJ2-2, the V gene TRBV2, with 9 bases that match TRBD2. Germline V gene sequence: CDR1 SNHLY, CDR2 FYNNEI. The CDR3 consists of 14 residues. V lost 9 bases to trimming and J lost 5 bases; unmatched junction nucleotides: 7. This chain's CDR3 is CARKSGGTTGELFF. CDR3 nucleotides: TGTGCCAGGAAAAGCGGGGGGACGACCGGGGAGCTGTTTTTT.

This clonotype was counted at least ten times. This chain joins TRBV29-1 and TRBJ2-5; 8 nucleotides agree with TRBD2. The trim removed 8 bases at V and 5 bases at J, leaving 10 bases unmatched. The CDR3 loop spans 13 amino acids. Per the germline V gene, CDR1 is SQVTM and CDR2 is ANQGSEA. CDR3 sequence: CSLKIAGWETQYF. The CDR3 nucleotides read TGCAGCCTAAAAATAGCGGGGTGGGAGACCCAGTACTTC.

The DNA of the CDR3 is TGTGCCAGCAGCCCCCCGGGGGGTAGAGAAAATGAAAAACTGTTTTTT. This translates into CASSPPGGRENEKLFF. The chain links TRBV7-2 to TRBJ1-4, with D possibly being TRBD1 (5 bases). The CDR3 length is 16 residues. Germline CDR1 and CDR2: SGHTA and FQGNSA. The V end lost 5 bases, the J end lost 5 bases, and 18 bases lay between the germline ends.

This clonotype came up many times. CDR3 coding DNA: TGTGCCAGCAGTTTTCAACAGGACACTGAAGCTTTCTTT. This sequence encodes CASSFQQDTEAFF. The rearrangement joins TRBV12-3 or TRBV12-4 to TRBJ1-1; maybe TRBD1 (5 bases). V lost 3 bases and J lost 3, with 8 bases in between. The CDR3 runs 13 residues.

This clonotype was found many times. The V call is TRBV11-2, the J call TRBJ2-1; 8 nucleotides line up with TRBD2. This CDR3 region has 17 residues. Germline trimming cut 2 bases from V and 6 bases from J; bases unmatched to any gene: 12. Germline CDR1 is SGHAT and CDR2 is FQNNGV. CDR3 DNA: TGTGCCAGCAGCTTAATTCCGGGGGGGTCTTTGAGCAATGAGCAGTTCTTC. Amino acid sequence: CASSLIPGGSLSNEQFF.

This clonotype was found many times. The chain links TRBV25-1 to TRBJ2-7; TRBD2 aligns across 11 bases. With V trimmed by 2 bases and J by 4 bases, 10 bases remained unmatched. This CDR3 has 17 amino acids. Germline V gene sequence: CDR1 MGHDK, CDR2 SYGVNS. The CDR3 reads CASSEGPTLAGEYEQYF. The DNA of the CDR3 is TGTGCCAGCAGTGAAGGCCCCACACTAGCGGGAGAATACGAGCAGTACTTC.

This clonotype was recorded many times. The chain has TRBV7-2 and TRBJ2-7, with D uncertain. The CDR3 totals 15 residues. V was trimmed by 2 bases and J by 2 bases, leaving 13 bases between them. Germline V gives CDR1 SGHTA, CDR2 FQGNSA. In nucleotides, the CDR3 is TGTGCCAGCAGCTTATACGCTAGTATGACCTACGAGCAGTACTTC. It is translated as CASSLYASMTYEQYF.

The sample holds many counts of this clonotype. The V gene is TRBV7-9, the J gene TRBJ1-1; D is ambiguous. V was cut by 2 bases and J by 5 bases, with 9 bases left in between. The length of the CDR3 is 13 residues. Per the germline V gene, CDR1 is SEHNR and CDR2 is FQNEAQ (reference sequence). The CDR3 here is CASSLWEGTEAFF. The CDR3 bases are TGTGCCAGCAGCTTATGGGAGGGTACTGAAGCTTTCTTT.

This clonotype was counted many times. V usage is TRBV28 and J usage is TRBJ2-2; 8 bases are a match to TRBD1. The CDR3 covers 17 residues. J was trimmed by 1 base and V by 4 bases; bases with no gene match: 8. Per germline, CDR1 MDHEN and CDR2 SYDVKM. As DNA, the CDR3 is TGTGCCAGCAGTTATTCTTGGACAGGGCTGAACACCGGGGAGCTGTTTTTT. Protein sequence: CASSYSWTGLNTGELFF.

This clonotype was detected ten times or more. This chain uses TRBV5-1 with TRBJ2-1, with 9 bases identical to TRBD2. V trimming: 4 bases; J trimming: 4 bases; junction bases outside the gene matches: 6. CDR1 is SGHRS, CDR2 YFSETQ, per germline. The CDR3 is 15 residues long. CDR3 sequence (DNA): TGCGCCAGCAGCAGATCTAGCGGGGCTTACAATGAGCAGTTCTTC. Translating gives CASSRSSGAYNEQFF.

This sequence joins TRBV30 and TRBJ2-1; 9 bases match TRBD1. The germline CDR1 and CDR2 sequences are GTSNPN and SVGIG (reference sequence). The CDR3 spans 15 residues. Germline trimming cut 2 bases from V and 8 bases from J; bases unmatched to any gene: 10. CDR3 loop: CAWSLWTGEIDEQFF. The CDR3 DNA reads TGTGCCTGGAGTCTCTGGACAGGGGAAATCGATGAGCAGTTCTTC.

There are many counts of this clonotype. The gene calls are TRBV5-1 and TRBJ2-3; D uncertain. The length of the CDR3 is 13 residues. Germline CDR1 reads SGHRS; CDR2 reads YFSETQ. V was pared by 3 bases and J by 3 bases, with 8 bases between. Here the CDR3 reads CASSWIATDTQYF. The CDR3 coding sequence is TGCGCCAGCAGCTGGATAGCTACAGATACGCAGTATTTT.

This clonotype was recorded many times. The chain combines TRBV24-1 with TRBJ2-1; D may match TRBD1 or TRBD2 (5 bases each). The CDR3 totals 14 residues. Germline V gene sequence: CDR1 KGHDR, CDR2 SFDVKD. The V and J ends lost 0 bases and 10 bases respectively, with 12 bases between them. The CDR3 coding sequence is TGTGCCACCAGTGATTTGGGGACGAAACAGGAGCAGTTCTTC. The encoded protein is CATSDLGTKQEQFF.

This clonotype has a count of ten or more. The V gene is TRBV20-1, the J gene TRBJ2-5; D possibly corresponds to TRBD2 (7 bases). Trimming pared 5 bases from V and 4 bases from J, leaving 14 bases between. The germline CDR1 and CDR2 sequences are DFQATT and SNEGSKA (reference sequence). The CDR3 sequence is 13 residues long. The CDR3 loop reads CSAAGAPLETQYF. The CDR3 nucleotides read TGCAGTGCTGCGGGGGCGCCCCTAGAGACCCAGTACTTC.

This clonotype was observed at least ten times. The V gene is TRBV5-5, the J gene TRBJ2-3; tentatively, D is TRBD2 (6 bases). Germline V gene lookup returns CDR1 SGHKS and CDR2 YYEKEE (reference sequence). Trimming removed 5 bases from V and 0 bases from J, with 16 bases in between. The length of the CDR3 is 16 residues. The CDR3 loop reads CASRPSASPSTDTQYF. The CDR3 DNA is TGTGCCAGCAGACCTAGCGCCTCTCCTAGCACAGATACGCAGTATTTT.

The genes are TRBV20-1 and TRBJ2-3; 16 nucleotides match TRBD2. V shed 0 bases and J 0 bases; nucleotides not matched to a gene: 18. This CDR3 is built from 23 residues. Germline V gene sequence: CDR1 DFQATT, CDR2 SNEGSKA (reference sequence). CDR3 sequence: CSARDFKGEGLAGGTGSTDTQYF. DNA for the CDR3: TGCAGTGCTAGAGATTTTAAAGGGGAGGGACTAGCGGGGGGGACAGGCAGCACAGATACGCAGTATTTT.

This clonotype was recorded at least ten times. The chain joins TRBV3-1 to TRBJ2-7, with D possibly matching TRBD2 (6 bases). This CDR3 has 13 amino acids. Trimming took 4 bases from V and 6 from J, leaving 13 bases between them. Germline CDR1 and CDR2: LGHDT and YNNKEL (reference sequence). The CDR3 loop is CASSPGTYLEQYF. The DNA for the CDR3 is TGTGCCAGCAGCCCCGGGACTTATCTCGAGCAGTACTTC.

This clonotype was seen repeatedly, ten times or more. The genes are TRBV3-1 and TRBJ2-2, with TRBD2 matching 15 bases. V dropped 1 base and J dropped 2; count of bases not matched to a gene: 11. The CDR3 consists of 21 residues. Germline-derived CDR1 and CDR2 are LGHDT and YNNKEL (reference sequence). Written as DNA, the CDR3 is TGTGCCAGCAGCCAAGTGTTTCCGGGACTAGCGGGAGGACTTAACACCGGGGAGCTGTTTTTT. Protein: CASSQVFPGLAGGLNTGELFF.

This clonotype was recorded a few times. This chain connects TRBV3-1 to TRBJ1-1, with D hard to call. The germline CDR1 and CDR2 sequences are LGHDT and YNNKEL (reference sequence). This CDR3 is built from 14 residues. V was pared by 0 bases and J by 0 bases, with 5 bases between. CDR3 DNA sequence: TGTGCCAGCAGCCAAGATGCCCTGAACACTGAAGCTTTCTTT. Its translation is CASSQDALNTEAFF.

The chain links TRBV20-1 to TRBJ2-3; 10 bases line up with TRBD2. CDR3 length: 14 amino acids. Germline V lookup: CDR1 DFQATT, CDR2 SNEGSKA (reference sequence). J lost 1 base, V lost 4 bases, and 2 bases had no gene match. The CDR3 coding sequence is TGCAGTGCTACTACTAGCGGGGGCACAGATACGCAGTATTTT. Translating it yields CSATTSGGTDTQYF.

The table lists this clonotype with many counts. The chain has TRBV7-2 and TRBJ2-3; the match to TRBD2 covers 8 bases. This CDR3 spans 16 amino acids. After removal of 2 bases from V and 0 bases from J, the junction contained 4 bases not matched to a gene. CDR1 and CDR2 from the germline V gene are SGHTA and FQGNSA. The CDR3 sequence: CASSLNGGGSTDTQYF. In DNA form, the CDR3 reads TGTGCCAGCAGCTTAAACGGGGGGGGGAGCACAGATACGCAGTATTTT.

The genes are TRBV12-3 or TRBV12-4 and TRBJ2-7, with 9 nucleotides matching TRBD2. Trimming took 7 bases from V and 4 from J; bases not matched to a gene: 17. The CDR3 extends over 17 amino acids. DNA of the CDR3: TGTGCCAGCACCTCCTCAGGCGGGAGGGCCCGGTTATACGAGCAGTACTTC. As protein: CASTSSGGRARLYEQYF.

The rearrangement joins TRBV3-1 to TRBJ2-5; the D is unclear. Germline V gene sequence: CDR1 LGHDT, CDR2 YNNKEL (reference sequence). The V end lost 5 bases, the J end lost 5 bases, and 12 bases lay between the germline ends. The CDR3 contains 13 residues. This chain's CDR3 is CASSSRFGETQYF. As DNA, the CDR3 is TGTGCCAGCAGCTCACGGTTCGGGGAGACCCAGTACTTC.

This sequence joins TRBV19 and TRBJ2-7, with D tentatively TRBD1 (6 bases). CDR3 length: 16 residues. Germline-derived CDR1 and CDR2 are LNHDA and SQIVND (reference sequence). The ends were cut back, 7 bases at V and 2 bases at J, with 21 bases in the middle. For the CDR3, the DNA is TGTGCCAGTACCCCCAGCCTCGGGACACAGACCTACGAGCAGTACTTC. Its translation: CASTPSLGTQTYEQYF.

This clonotype was seen a handful of times. The chain combines TRBV28 with TRBJ1-5, with no clear D. CDR1 MDHEN and CDR2 SYDVKM come from the germline V gene. V lost 3 bases and J lost 4, with 10 bases in between. The CDR3 length is 14 residues. As DNA, the CDR3 is TGTGCCAGCAGTTTCGTAGTAGTGAATCAGCCCCAGCATTTT. This gives the protein CASSFVVVNQPQHF. Full variable domain (remainder filled in from reference TRBV28 and TRBJ1-5): DVKVTQSSRYLVKRTGEKVFLECVQDMDHENMFWYRQDPGLGLRLIYFSYDVKMKEKGDIPEGYSVSREKKERFSLILESASTNQTSMYLCASSFVVVNQPQHFGDGTRLSIL.

This clonotype was seen repeatedly, ten times or more. The V and J genes are TRBV5-1 and TRBJ2-1; D unclear. This CDR3 is built from 15 residues. V lost 3 bases, J lost 0 bases, and 10 bases lay in between. Germline V CDR1 and CDR2: SGHRS, YFSETQ. CDR3 sequence reads: CASSSTANSYNEQFF. The CDR3 coding sequence is TGCGCCAGCAGCTCAACAGCGAACTCCTACAATGAGCAGTTCTTC.

This clonotype was counted a few times. The V call is TRBV5-4, the J call TRBJ2-7; no reliable D call. V gave up 1 base and J gave up 3 bases, with 5 bases separating them. Germline V lookup: CDR1 SGHNT, CDR2 YYREEE (reference sequence). This CDR3 region has 12 residues. DNA for the CDR3: TGTGCCAGCAGCTTGCCGAACTACGAGCAGTACTTC. Translation gives CASSLPNYEQYF.

This clonotype showed up many times. The chain links TRBV12-3 or TRBV12-4 to TRBJ2-5, with 12 nucleotides matching TRBD2. V shed 5 bases and J 1 base; nucleotides not matched to a gene: 5. The CDR3 is 16 residues long. CDR3 amino acids: CASSRTSGGTQETQYF. The CDR3, as DNA: TGTGCCAGCAGTCGCACTAGCGGGGGGACCCAAGAGACCCAGTACTTC.

This clonotype was observed many times. The genes are TRBV3-1 and TRBJ2-7; D remains ambiguous. Trimming shortened V by 0 bases and J by 3 bases, and 9 bases separated the two germline ends. The CDR3 has 14 residues. The germline gives CDR1 LGHDT, CDR2 YNNKEL (reference sequence). CDR3: CASSQDLIYYEQYF. The CDR3 DNA reads as TGTGCCAGCAGCCAAGATCTTATATACTACGAGCAGTACTTC.